A selection of T cell receptor beta chains follows, all from one sample in a study of vaccination effects on CD4 cells after COVID-19. Repertoires were generated with immunoSEQ multiplex PCR, while TCRdb's copy carries only in-frame clones and drops some. The sample yields 40,000 to 45,000 clones, 76% seen once. These receptors have no known antigen. The sample consisted of CD4+ T cells from PBMCs cultured without peptide, taken after COVID-19 vaccination. The receptors originated from a human donor who had a prior SARS-CoV-2 infection. CDR3s include the opening cysteine and the closing phenylalanine or tryptophan.

>TRBV5-4|TRBJ2-7
CASSPGLGVSYEQYF
>TRBV9|TRBJ2-7
CASSFTGTSHEQYF
>TRBV5-1|TRBJ2-2
CASSTMAAGPGELFF
>TRBV7-2|TRBJ2-1
CASSLGAGGDLSYNEQFF
>TRBV11-3|TRBJ2-1
CASSFGGFSYNEQFF
>TRBV5-1|TRBJ2-7
CASSLDSWSTDEQYF
>TRBV11-3|TRBJ2-7
CASSLVAGDHYEQYF
>TRBV3-1/TRBV3-2|TRBJ1-1
CASSQEWSGNTEAFF
>TRBV29-1|TRBJ2-1
CSPDGRGSSYNEQFF
>TRBV6-5|TRBJ1-1
CASSLTGDTEAFF
>TRBV18|TRBJ1-4
CASSSGQNRATNEKLFF
>TRBV19|TRBJ1-6
CATSKYGQGDSPLHF
>TRBV19|TRBJ2-3
CASSVYSGTRTDTQYF
>TRBV9|TRBJ2-3
CASSVVGNTDTQYF
>TRBV12-3/TRBV12-4|TRBJ1-5
CASNIGGNQPQHF
>TRBV5-4|TRBJ2-1
CASSLGGAYNEQFF
>TRBV6-2/TRBV6-3|TRBJ2-1
CASSSGRTVRNEQFF
>TRBV5-1|TRBJ2-2
CASSLGEPGELFF
>TRBV5-6|TRBJ1-6
CASSIEHRGGNSPLHF
>TRBV29-1|TRBJ2-1
CSVEVAGFYNEQFF
>TRBV5-4|TRBJ2-7
CASTPGFSGGTYEQYF
>TRBV18|TRBJ1-1
CASSPRGRTEAFF
>TRBV5-1|TRBJ2-5
CASSSRSYQETQYF
>TRBV5-6|TRBJ1-2
CASSSYPGQGKSYGYTF
>TRBV6-5|TRBJ1-2
CASSYSGQGAVYGYTF
>TRBV4-2|TRBJ2-7
CASLLGAATTYEQYF
>TRBV6-5|TRBJ1-2
CASREDSYYGYTF
>TRBV6-5|TRBJ1-1
CASRRGVGNTEAFF
>TRBV7-8|TRBJ1-2
CASSLVGTLATYGYTF